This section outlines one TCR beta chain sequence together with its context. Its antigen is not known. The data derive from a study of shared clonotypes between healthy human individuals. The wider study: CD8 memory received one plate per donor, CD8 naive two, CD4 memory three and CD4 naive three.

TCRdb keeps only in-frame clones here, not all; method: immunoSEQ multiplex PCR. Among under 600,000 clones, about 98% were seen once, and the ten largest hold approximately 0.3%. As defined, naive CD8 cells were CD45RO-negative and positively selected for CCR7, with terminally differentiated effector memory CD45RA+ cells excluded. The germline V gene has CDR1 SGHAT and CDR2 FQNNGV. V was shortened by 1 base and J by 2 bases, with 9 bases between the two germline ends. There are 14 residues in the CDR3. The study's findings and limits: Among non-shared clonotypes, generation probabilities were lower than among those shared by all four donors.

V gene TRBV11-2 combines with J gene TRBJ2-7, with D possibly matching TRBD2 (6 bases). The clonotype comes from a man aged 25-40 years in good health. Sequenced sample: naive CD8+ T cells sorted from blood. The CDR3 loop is CASSLVRDPYEQYF. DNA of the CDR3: TGTGCCAGCAGCTTAGTGCGGGATCCCTACGAGCAGTACTTC. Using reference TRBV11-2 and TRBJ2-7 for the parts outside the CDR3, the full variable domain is EAGVAQSPRYKIIEKRQSVAFWCNPISGHATLYWYQQILGQGPKLLIQFQNNGVVDDSQLPKDRFSAERLKGVDSTLKIQPAKLEDSAVYLCASSLVRDPYEQYFGPGTRLTVT.